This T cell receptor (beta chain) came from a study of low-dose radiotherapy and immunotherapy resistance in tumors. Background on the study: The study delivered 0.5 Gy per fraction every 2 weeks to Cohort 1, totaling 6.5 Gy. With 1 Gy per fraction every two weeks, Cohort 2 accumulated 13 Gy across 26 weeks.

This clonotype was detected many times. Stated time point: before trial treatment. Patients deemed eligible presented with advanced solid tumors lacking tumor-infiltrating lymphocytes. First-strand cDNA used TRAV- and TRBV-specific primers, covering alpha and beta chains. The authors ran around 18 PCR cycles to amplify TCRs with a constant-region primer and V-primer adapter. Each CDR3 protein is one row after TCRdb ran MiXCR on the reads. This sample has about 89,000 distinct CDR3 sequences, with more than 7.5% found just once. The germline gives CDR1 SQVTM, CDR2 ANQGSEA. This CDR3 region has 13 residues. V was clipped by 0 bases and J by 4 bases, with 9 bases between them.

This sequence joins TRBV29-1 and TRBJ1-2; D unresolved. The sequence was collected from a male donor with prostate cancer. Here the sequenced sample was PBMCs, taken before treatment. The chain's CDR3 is CSVEDWSTYGYTF. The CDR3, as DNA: TGCAGCGTTGAAGATTGGTCCACCTATGGCTACACCTTC.